The 5 T cell receptor beta chains below come from one sample, sequenced in a study of blood T cells in healthy people across ages. Primers used in a second PCR of roughly 6 to 12 cycles were a sample-barcoded 5' primer and a J-beta primer mix. MiXCR, run by TCRdb on the 5' RACE reads, gives a single entry per CDR3 protein. The repertoire includes more than 900,000 distinct CDR3 sequences, roughly 24% of them detected once, and 0.65% to 0.75% sits in the top ten. These data also formed part of another study, on T cells of mothers and their children.

The specimen sequenced was blood. The receptors derive from a girl aged 2-10 years in good health.

This CDR3 is CAISESPTRSGAFNEQFF. Written as DNA, the CDR3 is TGTGCCATCAGTGAGTCGCCTACCCGAAGCGGGGCGTTCAATGAGCAGTTCTTC. The chain links TRBV10-3 to TRBJ2-1; 7 nucleotides line up with TRBD2. The CDR3 consists of 18 residues. Germline CDR1 is ENHRY and CDR2 is SYGVKD. V shed 0 bases, J shed 6 bases, and the junction held 14 bases outside the gene matches.

Only a few counts were recorded for this clonotype. V usage is TRBV7-2 and J usage is TRBJ2-7; no definite D call. CDR3 length: 16 amino acids. The V gene lost 1 base and the J gene lost 5 bases, with 18 bases spanning the gap. Germline loops: CDR1 SGHTA, CDR2 FQGNSA. The CDR3 region is CASSLVPRATGNEQYF. As DNA, the CDR3 is TGTGCCAGCAGCTTAGTCCCCCGGGCTACTGGGAACGAGCAGTACTTC.

This clonotype has a handful of counts. This sequence joins TRBV7-9 and TRBJ2-5, with 11 bases fitting TRBD1. Judging by the DNA end, TRBJ2-1 fits better; the J call may be wrong. From germline, CDR1 is SEHNR and CDR2 FQNEAQ (reference sequence). The CDR3 length is 15 residues. CDR3 loop: CASRRPGQGDNEQFF. For the CDR3, the DNA is TGTGCCAGCAGAAGACCGGGACAGGGGGACAATGAGCAGTTCTTC.

This clonotype came up a few times. This sequence joins TRBV7-9 and TRBJ1-1, with D unresolved. Germline CDR1 reads SEHNR; CDR2 reads FQNEAQ (reference sequence). The CDR3 is made up of 13 amino acids. Trimming left V 7 bases short and J 1 base short, with 10 bases between. CDR3 sequence reads: CASTVHGNTEAFF. DNA for the CDR3: TGTGCCAGCACCGTTCACGGGAACACTGAAGCTTTCTTT.

The rearrangement joins TRBV6-5 to TRBJ2-4; D is possibly TRBD2 (6 bases). Per germline, CDR1 MNHEY and CDR2 SVGAGI. The CDR3 has 14 amino acids. V shed 4 bases and J shed 7 bases, with 14 bases lying between them. This CDR3 is CASSLQGGGNIQYF. CDR3 DNA: TGTGCCAGCAGTTTGCAGGGTGGGGGGAACATTCAGTACTTC.